These 26 T cell receptor beta chains originate from one sample sequenced in a study of regulatory T cells in long-lasting Graves disease. HTBI primers from iRepertoire and Arm-PCR of CDR3 regions yielded the TCR beta libraries. MiXCR, run by TCRdb on the multiplex PCR reads, gives a single entry per CDR3 protein. The repertoire has 500,000 to 800,000 distinct CDR3 sequences, approximately 31% of them found once; the top ten carry 40% to 50%. Time point meaning: persistent/refractory GD, antithyroid drugs over 5 years with positive TRAb. RNA extracted from PBMCs served as the sequencing template. Sequenced here: peripheral blood mononuclear cells (PBMCs), sampled when the disease was refractory, from a patient treated with antithyroid drugs. These receptors were collected from a female donor with Graves disease.

This clonotype has a handful of counts. In nucleotides, the CDR3 is TGTGCCAGCAGTTTAATAGAGGAGACCCAGTACTTC. Translating it yields CASSLIEETQYF. The chain is built from TRBV12-3 or TRBV12-4 and TRBJ2-5; D is unclear. The CDR3 is made up of 12 amino acids. Trimming took 2 bases from V and 5 from J, leaving 6 bases between them.

This clonotype was seen a handful of times. V gene TRBV11-2 combines with J gene TRBJ1-5; TRBD1 might be the D (6 bases). V shed 5 bases and J shed 7 bases, with 15 bases lying between them. Germline-derived CDR1 and CDR2 are SGHAT and FQNNGV. The CDR3 is made up of 14 amino acids. The CDR3 nucleotides are TGTGCCAGCAGCCACGATCGGGGGGCCCAGCCCCAGCATTTT. This sequence encodes CASSHDRGAQPQHF.

The CDR3, as DNA: TGTGCCAGCAGTTACTCGTGGGGAAATCAGCCCCAGCATTTT. This translates into CASSYSWGNQPQHF. This chain joins TRBV6-5 and TRBJ1-5; D uncertain. Trimming left V 0 bases short and J 4 bases short, with 7 bases between. CDR1 and CDR2 from the germline V gene are MNHEY and SVGAGI. The CDR3 covers 14 residues.

In this sample, this clonotype turned up many times. The chain links TRBV12-3 or TRBV12-4 to TRBJ1-2; 9 positions match TRBD1. With 3 bases clipped from V and 2 bases from J, the junction kept 4 bases outside the gene matches. The CDR3 is 15 residues long. This CDR3 reads CASSFVGQGNYGYTF. The DNA of the CDR3 is TGTGCCAGCAGTTTTGTGGGACAGGGCAACTATGGCTACACCTTC.

The chain recombines TRBV20-1 with TRBJ1-2, with D possibly matching TRBD1 (6 bases). Trimming took off 5 bases at V and 3 bases at J, with 10 bases between the two ends. The CDR3 spans 12 residues. Germline V gene data show CDR1 as DFQATT and CDR2 as SNEGSKA (reference sequence). CDR3 coding DNA: TGCAGTGCTTTGACAGGCGACTATGGCTACACCTTC. This translates into CSALTGDYGYTF.

In its sample, this clonotype was seen a few times. This chain uses TRBV20-1 with TRBJ2-5; D not resolved. The CDR3 runs 13 residues. Per the germline V gene, CDR1 is DFQATT and CDR2 is SNEGSKA (reference sequence). V lost 6 bases and J lost 0, with 11 bases in between. The CDR3, as DNA: TGCAGTGCCCTTACCCGGAACCAAGAGACCCAGTACTTC. Translating gives CSALTRNQETQYF.

V usage is TRBV7-9 and J usage is TRBJ1-1; no definite D call. CDR1 is SEHNR, CDR2 FQNEAQ, per germline (reference sequence). V lost 7 bases to trimming and J lost 8 bases, with 11 bases between them. The CDR3 has 11 residues. CDR3 nucleotide sequence: TGTGCCAGCAACAACAAGGACGAAGCTTTCTTT. This encodes CASNNKDEAFF.

This clonotype has only a few counts. The V gene is TRBV29-1, the J gene TRBJ1-2, with 7 nucleotides matching TRBD1. The J segment lost 3 bases and the V segment lost 3 bases, leaving 7 bases of the junction unmatched. The germline V gene has CDR1 SQVTM and CDR2 ANQGSEA. The CDR3 is made up of 14 amino acids. The CDR3 protein is CSVDRVDRDYGYTF. The CDR3 DNA sequence: TGCAGCGTTGACAGGGTCGACAGGGACTATGGCTACACCTTC.

This clonotype was counted ten times or more. The J gene is TRBJ1-1, the V gene TRBV12-3 or TRBV12-4; TRBD1 agrees at 8 bases. V lost 6 bases and J lost 4; bases outside the gene matches: 4. This CDR3 has 13 residues. CDR3 loop: CASRTTGGTEAFF. The CDR3 coding sequence is TGTGCCAGCAGAACAACAGGGGGCACTGAAGCTTTCTTT.

This chain connects TRBV9 to TRBJ2-7; D gene ambiguous. The CDR3 consists of 15 residues. V was cut by 4 bases and J by 4 bases, with 18 bases left in between. Germline CDR1 reads SGDLS; CDR2 reads YYNGEE. The DNA of the CDR3 is TGTGCCAGCAGCTCACAAGGGAATCCTGAGTACGAGCAGTACTTC. It specifies CASSSQGNPEYEQYF.

Only a few counts were recorded for this clonotype. The chain links TRBV5-1 to TRBJ2-7, with TRBD2 as a possible D gene (5 bases). Germline V lookup: CDR1 SGHRS, CDR2 YFSETQ. The CDR3 covers 17 residues. The germline V and J ends were trimmed by 4 bases and 3 bases, with 23 bases remaining between them. The CDR3 nucleotides read TGCGCCAGCAGCCTGATCGGGCGGCGAGCGGTGCACTACGAGCAGTACTTC. This codes for CASSLIGRRAVHYEQYF.

This clonotype has just a few counts. This chain uses TRBV2 with TRBJ1-6; 8 bases align to TRBD1. Per germline, CDR1 SNHLY and CDR2 FYNNEI. The CDR3 runs 14 residues. Trimming removed 6 bases from V and 6 bases from J; junction bases left unmatched: 4. CDR3 amino acids: CASRADRANSPLHF. DNA for the CDR3: TGTGCCAGCAGGGCGGACAGGGCTAATTCACCCCTCCACTTT. The variable domain in full, completed from reference TRBV2 and TRBJ1-6, reads EPEVTQTPSHQVTQMGQEVILRCVPISNHLYFYWYRQILGQKVEFLVSFYNNEISEKSEIFDDQFSVERPDGSNFTLKIRSTKLEDSAMYFCASRADRANSPLHFGNGTRLTVT.

There are many counts of this clonotype. The rearrangement links TRBV7-9 to TRBJ2-2; D could derive from TRBD1 or TRBD2 (5 bases each). CDR1 and CDR2 from the germline V gene are SEHNR and FQNEAQ (reference sequence). CDR3 length: 16 residues. V dropped 5 bases and J dropped 1 base, with 14 bases sitting between them. This CDR3 reads CASSPRGNQNTGELFF. The DNA of the CDR3 is TGTGCCAGCAGCCCGAGGGGTAACCAGAACACCGGGGAGCTGTTTTTT.

The V call is TRBV27, the J call TRBJ1-6; 7 nucleotides line up with TRBD1. CDR3 length: 14 residues. The germline CDR1 and CDR2 sequences are MNHEY and SMNVEV (reference sequence). Trimming removed 5 bases from V and 9 bases from J; junction bases left unmatched: 7. The CDR3 sequence: CASSPWTGGSPLHF. The CDR3 DNA follows: TGTGCCAGCAGTCCTTGGACAGGTGGTTCACCCCTCCACTTT.

As concerns this clonotype: A much more abundant neighbour one base away suggests this may be a read error. This chain uses TRBV6-2 or TRBV6-3 with TRBJ2-7, with D perhaps TRBD1 or TRBD2 (5 bases each). The germline V and J ends were trimmed by 6 bases and 2 bases, with 5 bases remaining between them. CDR1 MNHEY and CDR2 SVGEGT come from the germline V gene. This CDR3 is built from 11 residues. The CDR3 nucleotides read TGTGCCAGCAGGGGGGCCTACGAGCAGTACTTC. Encoded protein: CASRGAYEQYF.

This clonotype occurred a few times. The CDR3 bases are TGTGCCAGCAGCTTGGCAGGTCTACGGGACTATGGCTACACCTTC. Its translation: CASSLAGLRDYGYTF. The chain links TRBV5-5 to TRBJ1-2; D ambiguous. The CDR3 runs to 15 residues. Germline V gene lookup returns CDR1 SGHKS and CDR2 YYEKEE (reference sequence). Trimming shortened V by 0 bases and J by 3 bases, and 12 bases separated the two germline ends.

This clonotype was detected a few times. The CDR3 is CASSLATGQHSFNYGYTF. The DNA of the CDR3 is TGTGCCAGCAGCTTAGCGACAGGACAGCACTCCTTTAACTATGGCTACACCTTC. The chain joins TRBV7-2 to TRBJ1-2, with D maybe TRBD1 (6 bases). The V end was cut by 0 bases, the J end by 1 base, with 18 bases between. CDR1 SGHTA and CDR2 FQGNSA come from the germline V gene. The CDR3 spans 18 residues.

The chain employs TRBV28 and TRBJ1-1, with 8 positions matching TRBD1. The V segment lost 2 bases and the J segment 5 bases; nucleotides outside the gene matches: 7. The CDR3 extends over 15 amino acids. Germline loops: CDR1 MDHEN, CDR2 SYDVKM. DNA for the CDR3: TGTGCCAGCAGTTTACCTGGCAGGGGGCTTACTGAAGCTTTCTTT. Encoded protein: CASSLPGRGLTEAFF. Drawing the rest from reference TRBV28 and TRBJ1-1, the complete variable domain is DVKVTQSSRYLVKRTGEKVFLECVQDMDHENMFWYRQDPGLGLRLIYFSYDVKMKEKGDIPEGYSVSREKKERFSLILESASTNQTSMYLCASSLPGRGLTEAFFGQGTRLTVV.

The chain has TRBV19 and TRBJ1-5; D is unclear. V lost 6 bases to trimming and J lost 6 bases, with 18 bases between them. This CDR3 is built from 15 residues. Germline lookup yields CDR1 LNHDA and CDR2 SQIVND (reference sequence). The CDR3 sequence is CASSLLDLEVQPQHF. The CDR3 region has the DNA TGTGCCAGTAGCCTCTTAGACTTGGAGGTTCAGCCCCAGCATTTT.

On this clonotype itself: A much larger clone lies a single base off, so this may be a read error. The chain joins TRBV12-3 or TRBV12-4 to TRBJ2-7; D not resolved. This CDR3 contains 15 residues. The CDR3 reads CASGLLGSPPDEQYF. For the CDR3, the DNA is TGTGCCAGCGGTTTACTGGGCAGTCCCCCCGACGAGCAGTACTTC.

This clonotype was counted ten times or more. This sequence joins TRBV28 and TRBJ1-5; tentative D call: TRBD1 (5 bases). The CDR3 runs 12 residues. Germline CDR1 reads MDHEN; CDR2 reads SYDVKM. Trimming left V 5 bases short and J 6 bases short, with 8 bases between. CDR3 coding DNA: TGTGCCAGCAGTATCGACAGTCAGCCCCAGCATTTT. Its protein is CASSIDSQPQHF.

In this sample, this clonotype turned up many times. The chain has TRBV27 and TRBJ1-2; the match to TRBD1 covers 10 bases. CDR3 length: 17 amino acids. J was trimmed by 9 bases and V by 1 base; bases with no gene match: 14. CDR1 is MNHEY and CDR2 is SMNVEV in the germline V gene (reference sequence). The CDR3 region is CASSLFPGQGKIMRYTF. CDR3 nucleotide sequence: TGTGCCAGCAGTTTATTTCCGGGACAGGGGAAGATTATGCGCTACACCTTC.

The CDR3 nucleotides read TGTGCCAGCAGCTTGGTAGGAGACAGGGGTGAAAAACTGTTTTTT. Protein sequence: CASSLVGDRGEKLFF. The chain employs TRBV5-4 and TRBJ1-4; the match to TRBD1 covers 8 bases. CDR1 is SGHNT and CDR2 is YYREEE in the germline V gene (reference sequence). V gave up 0 bases and J gave up 7 bases; unmatched junction bases: 5. The CDR3 runs to 15 residues. Variable domain in full (rest from reference TRBV5-4 and TRBJ1-4): ETGVTQSPTHLIKTRGQQVTLRCSSQSGHNTVSWYQQALGQGPQFIFQYYREEENGRGNFPPRFSGLQFPNYSSELNVNALELDDSALYLCASSLVGDRGEKLFFGSGTQLSVL.

The V and J genes are TRBV19 and TRBJ1-1; no reliable D call. V was cut by 1 base and J by 0 bases, with 15 bases left in between. CDR1 is LNHDA, CDR2 SQIVND, per germline (reference sequence). The CDR3 sequence is 17 residues long. The CDR3 nucleotides read TGTGCCAGTAGTATAGTTGTTCAGGCGCGTGTGAACACTGAAGCTTTCTTT. It encodes CASSIVVQARVNTEAFF.

The chain is built from TRBV6-1 and TRBJ1-6; TRBD1 is a possible D gene (6 bases). In germline, CDR1 is MNHNS, CDR2 SASEGT. Trimming stripped 3 bases from V and 9 bases from J, with 15 bases between. The CDR3 runs 15 residues. CDR3 in amino acids: CASSDPDRGVSPLHF. The CDR3 DNA sequence: TGTGCCAGCAGTGACCCGGACAGAGGCGTTTCACCCCTCCACTTT.

The chain uses TRBV19 and TRBJ1-1, with D uncertain. The germline V gene encodes CDR1 LNHDA and CDR2 SQIVND (reference sequence). The CDR3 runs to 15 residues. V lost 3 bases and J lost 0, with 11 bases in between. The CDR3 DNA follows: TGTGCCAGTAGTATTTATTCAGGATTGAACACTGAAGCTTTCTTT. It specifies CASSIYSGLNTEAFF.